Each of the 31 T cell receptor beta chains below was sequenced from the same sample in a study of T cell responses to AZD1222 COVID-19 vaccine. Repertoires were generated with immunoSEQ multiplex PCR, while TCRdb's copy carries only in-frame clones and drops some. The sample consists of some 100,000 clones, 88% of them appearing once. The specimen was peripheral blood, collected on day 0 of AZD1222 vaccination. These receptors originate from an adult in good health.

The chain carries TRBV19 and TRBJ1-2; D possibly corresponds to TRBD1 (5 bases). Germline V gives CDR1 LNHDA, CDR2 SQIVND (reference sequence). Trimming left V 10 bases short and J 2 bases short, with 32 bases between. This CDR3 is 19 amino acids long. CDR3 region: CATTMNPQGAGTINYGYTF. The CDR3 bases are TGTGCCACTACCATGAACCCCCAGGGAGCGGGCACCATCAACTATGGCTACACCTTC.

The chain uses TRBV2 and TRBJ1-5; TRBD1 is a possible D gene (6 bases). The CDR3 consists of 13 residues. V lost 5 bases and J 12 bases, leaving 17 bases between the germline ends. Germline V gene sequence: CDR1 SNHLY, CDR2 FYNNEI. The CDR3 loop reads CASSKIQGHRQHF. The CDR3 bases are TGTGCCAGCAGTAAAATACAGGGTCATCGCCAGCATTTT.

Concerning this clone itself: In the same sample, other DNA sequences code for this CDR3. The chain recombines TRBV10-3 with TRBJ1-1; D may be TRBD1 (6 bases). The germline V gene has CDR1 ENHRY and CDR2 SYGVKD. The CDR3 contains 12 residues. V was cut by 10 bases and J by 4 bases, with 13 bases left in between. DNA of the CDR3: TGTGCCACCGGGATACAGGGCACTGAAGCTTTCTTT. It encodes CATGIQGTEAFF.

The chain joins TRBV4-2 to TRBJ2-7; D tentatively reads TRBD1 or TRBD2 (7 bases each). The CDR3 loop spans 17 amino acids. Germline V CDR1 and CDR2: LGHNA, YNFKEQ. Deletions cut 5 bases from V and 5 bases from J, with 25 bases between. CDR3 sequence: CASSYRGSGTTPDEQYF. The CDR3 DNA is TGTGCCAGCAGCTACAGGGGATCCGGGACTACCCCTGACGAGCAGTACTTC.

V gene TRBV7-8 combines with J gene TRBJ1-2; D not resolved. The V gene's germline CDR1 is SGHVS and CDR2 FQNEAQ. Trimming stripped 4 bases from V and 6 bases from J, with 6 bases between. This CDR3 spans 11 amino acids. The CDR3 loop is CASSSRDGYTF. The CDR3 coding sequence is TGTGCCAGCAGCTCTAGGGATGGCTACACCTTC.

CDR3 sequence reads: CASSSRDFYGYTF. Here the CDR3 DNA reads TGTGCCAGCAGCTCTCGGGACTTCTATGGCTACACCTTC. This chain joins TRBV7-9 and TRBJ1-2, with a weak D call TRBD1 (5 bases). V was pared by 4 bases and J by 4 bases, with 10 bases between. The CDR3 spans 13 residues. Germline CDR1 and CDR2: SEHNR and FQNEAQ (reference sequence). The whole variable domain, filled in from reference TRBV7-9 and TRBJ1-2, reads DTGVSQNPRHKITKRGQNVTFRCDPISEHNRLYWYRQTLGQGPEFLTYFQNEAQLEKSRLLSDRFSAERPKGSFSTLEIQRTEQGDSAMYLCASSSRDFYGYTFGSGTRLTVV.

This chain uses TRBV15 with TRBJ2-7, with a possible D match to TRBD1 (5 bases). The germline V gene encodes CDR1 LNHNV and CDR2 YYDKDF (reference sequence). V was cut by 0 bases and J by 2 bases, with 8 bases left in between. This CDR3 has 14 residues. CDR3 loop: CATSREQATYEQYF. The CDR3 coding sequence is TGTGCCACCAGCAGAGAACAGGCCACCTACGAGCAGTACTTC.

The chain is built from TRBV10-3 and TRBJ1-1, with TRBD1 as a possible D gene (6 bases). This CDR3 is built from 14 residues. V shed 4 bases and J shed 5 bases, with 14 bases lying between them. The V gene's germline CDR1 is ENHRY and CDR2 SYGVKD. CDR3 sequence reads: CAISVGGGQTEAFF. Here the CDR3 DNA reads TGTGCCATCAGTGTAGGGGGAGGGCAAACTGAAGCTTTCTTT.

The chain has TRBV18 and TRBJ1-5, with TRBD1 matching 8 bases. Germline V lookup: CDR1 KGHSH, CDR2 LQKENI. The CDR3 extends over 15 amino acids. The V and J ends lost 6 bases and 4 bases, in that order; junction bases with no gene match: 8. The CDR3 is CASSPGQGTNQPQHF. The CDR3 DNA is TGTGCCAGCTCCCCCGGACAGGGAACAAATCAGCCCCAGCATTTT.

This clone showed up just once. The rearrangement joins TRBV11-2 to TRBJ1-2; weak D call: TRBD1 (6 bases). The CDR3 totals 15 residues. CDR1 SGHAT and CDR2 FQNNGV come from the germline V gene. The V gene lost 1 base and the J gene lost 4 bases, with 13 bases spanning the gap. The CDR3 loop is CASSLARGGLYGYTF. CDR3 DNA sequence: TGTGCCAGCAGCTTAGCTAGGGGGGGACTCTATGGCTACACCTTC.

CDR3 in amino acids: CASSQGRAANTEAFF. CDR3 DNA: TGCGCCAGCAGCCAAGGTCGGGCCGCGAACACTGAAGCTTTCTTT. The chain is built from TRBV4-3 and TRBJ1-1; D is uncertain. Per germline, CDR1 LGHNA and CDR2 YSLEER. Trimming stripped 1 base from V and 1 base from J, with 10 bases between. This CDR3 is built from 15 residues.

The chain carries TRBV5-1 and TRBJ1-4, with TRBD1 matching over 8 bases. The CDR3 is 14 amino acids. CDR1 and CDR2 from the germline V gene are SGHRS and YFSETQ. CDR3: CGRGQGKYSEKLFF. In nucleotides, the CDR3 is TGCGGCCGAGGACAGGGAAAATATAGCGAAAAACTGTTTTTT. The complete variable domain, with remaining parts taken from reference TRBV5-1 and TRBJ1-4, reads KAGVTQTPRYLIKTRGQQVTLSCSPISGHRSVSWYQQTPGQGLQFLFEYFSETQRNKGNFPGRFSGRQFSNSRSEMNVSTLELGDSALYLCGRGQGKYSEKLFFGSGTQLSVL.

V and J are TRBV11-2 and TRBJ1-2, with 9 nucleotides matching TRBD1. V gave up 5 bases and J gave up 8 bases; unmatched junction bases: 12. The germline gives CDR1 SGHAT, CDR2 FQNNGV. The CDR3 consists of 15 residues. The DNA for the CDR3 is TGTGCCAGCAGCCCGGAGACAGGGGGGGGAGGAGGCTACACCTTC. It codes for CASSPETGGGGGYTF.

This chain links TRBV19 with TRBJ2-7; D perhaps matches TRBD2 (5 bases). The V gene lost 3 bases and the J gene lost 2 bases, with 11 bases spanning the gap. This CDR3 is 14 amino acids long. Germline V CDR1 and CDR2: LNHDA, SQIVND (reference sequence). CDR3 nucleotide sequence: TGTGCCAGTAGTATTAGAGCGGAACCCTACGAGCAGTACTTC. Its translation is CASSIRAEPYEQYF.

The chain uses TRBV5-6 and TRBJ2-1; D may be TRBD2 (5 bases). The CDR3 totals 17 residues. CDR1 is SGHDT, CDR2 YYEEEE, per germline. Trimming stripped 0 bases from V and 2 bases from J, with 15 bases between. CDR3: CASSLAGSVRTYNEQFF. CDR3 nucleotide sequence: TGTGCCAGCAGCTTGGCGGGTAGCGTCCGTACCTACAATGAGCAGTTCTTC.

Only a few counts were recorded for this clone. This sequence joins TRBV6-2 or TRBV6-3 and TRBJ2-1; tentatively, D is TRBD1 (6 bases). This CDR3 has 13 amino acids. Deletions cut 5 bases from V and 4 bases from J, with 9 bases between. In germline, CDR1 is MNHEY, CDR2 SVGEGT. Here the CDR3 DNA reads TGTGCCAGCAGTAGGGACATATACAATGAGCAGTTCTTC. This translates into CASSRDIYNEQFF.

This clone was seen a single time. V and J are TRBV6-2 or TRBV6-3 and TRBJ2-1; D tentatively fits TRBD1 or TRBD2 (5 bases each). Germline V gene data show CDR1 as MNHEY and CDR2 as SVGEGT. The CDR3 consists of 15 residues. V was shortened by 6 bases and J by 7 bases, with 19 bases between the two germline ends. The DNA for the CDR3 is TGTGCCAGCAGCGAGGGAGAGGGGCCCGCAAATGAGCAGTTCTTC. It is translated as CASSEGEGPANEQFF.

The CDR3 protein is CASSQEGPRETSYEQYF. The CDR3 DNA reads TGTGCCAGCAGCCAAGAAGGTCCCCGGGAGACGTCCTACGAGCAGTACTTC. The V gene is TRBV4-2, the J gene TRBJ2-7; a possible D gene is TRBD2 (6 bases). This CDR3 is built from 17 residues. From germline, CDR1 is LGHNA and CDR2 YNFKEQ. The V and J ends lost 0 bases and 1 base respectively, with 16 bases between them.

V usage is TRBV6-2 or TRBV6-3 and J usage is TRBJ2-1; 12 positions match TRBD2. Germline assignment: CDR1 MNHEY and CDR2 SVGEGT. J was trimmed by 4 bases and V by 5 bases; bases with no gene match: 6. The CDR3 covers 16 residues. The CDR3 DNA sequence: TGTGCCAGCAGTACCCTGGGACTAGCGGGTTACAATGAGCAGTTCTTC. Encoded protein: CASSTLGLAGYNEQFF.

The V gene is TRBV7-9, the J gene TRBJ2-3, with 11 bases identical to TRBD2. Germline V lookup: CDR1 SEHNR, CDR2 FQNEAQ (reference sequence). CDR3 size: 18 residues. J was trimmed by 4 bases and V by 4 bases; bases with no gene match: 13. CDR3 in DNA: TGTGCCAGCAGCTCCTCGCGAATAGCGGGAGGGGCGCCAGATACGCAGTATTTT. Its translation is CASSSSRIAGGAPDTQYF. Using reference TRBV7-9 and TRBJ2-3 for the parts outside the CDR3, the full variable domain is DTGVSQNPRHKITKRGQNVTFRCDPISEHNRLYWYRQTLGQGPEFLTYFQNEAQLEKSRLLSDRFSAERPKGSFSTLEIQRTEQGDSAMYLCASSSSRIAGGAPDTQYFGPGTRLTVL.

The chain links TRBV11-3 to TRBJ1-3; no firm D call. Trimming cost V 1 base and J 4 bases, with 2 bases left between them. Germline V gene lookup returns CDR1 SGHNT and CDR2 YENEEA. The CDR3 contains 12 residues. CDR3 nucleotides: TGTGCCAGCAGCTTAGTGGGAAACACCATATATTTT. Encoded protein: CASSLVGNTIYF.

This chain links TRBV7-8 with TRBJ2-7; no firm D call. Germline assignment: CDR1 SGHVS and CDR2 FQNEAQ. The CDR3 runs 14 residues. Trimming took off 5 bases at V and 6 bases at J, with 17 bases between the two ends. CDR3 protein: CASSPEPEVGEQYF. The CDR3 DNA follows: TGTGCCAGCAGCCCGGAGCCAGAAGTAGGCGAGCAGTACTTC.

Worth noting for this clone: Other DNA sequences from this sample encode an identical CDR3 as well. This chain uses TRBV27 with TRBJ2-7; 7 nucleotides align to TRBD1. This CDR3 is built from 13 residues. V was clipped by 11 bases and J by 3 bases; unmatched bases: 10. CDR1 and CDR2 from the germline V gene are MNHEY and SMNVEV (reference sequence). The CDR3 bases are TGTGCCTCACGCCGGGACAGCTTCTACGAGCAGTACTTC. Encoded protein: CASRRDSFYEQYF.

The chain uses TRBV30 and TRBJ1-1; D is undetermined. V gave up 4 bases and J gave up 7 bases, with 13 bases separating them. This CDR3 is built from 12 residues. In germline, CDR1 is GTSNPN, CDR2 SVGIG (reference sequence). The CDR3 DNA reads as TGTGCCTGGAAAGTCAGAATGGGTGAAGCTTTCTTT. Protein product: CAWKVRMGEAFF.

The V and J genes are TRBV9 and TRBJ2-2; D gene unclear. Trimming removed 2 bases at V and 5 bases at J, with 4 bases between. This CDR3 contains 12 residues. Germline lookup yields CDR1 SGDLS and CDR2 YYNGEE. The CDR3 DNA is TGTGCCAGCAGCGTCTTTACCGGGGAGCTGTTTTTT. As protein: CASSVFTGELFF. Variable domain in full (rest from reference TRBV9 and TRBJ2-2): DSGVTQTPKHLITATGQRVTLRCSPRSGDLSVYWYQQSLDQGLQFLIQYYNGEERAKGNILERFSAQQFPDLHSELNLSSLELGDSALYFCASSVFTGELFFGEGSRLTVL.

The DNA for the CDR3 is TGTGCCTGGAGAGGGGGACTAGCGGGAGGACGGCGTAATGAGCAGTTCTTC. Protein sequence: CAWRGGLAGGRRNEQFF. The J gene is TRBJ2-1, the V gene TRBV30; 15 bases are shared with TRBD2. The CDR3 extends over 17 amino acids. V lost 3 bases and J lost 7; bases outside the gene matches: 10. Germline assignment: CDR1 GTSNPN and CDR2 SVGIG (reference sequence).

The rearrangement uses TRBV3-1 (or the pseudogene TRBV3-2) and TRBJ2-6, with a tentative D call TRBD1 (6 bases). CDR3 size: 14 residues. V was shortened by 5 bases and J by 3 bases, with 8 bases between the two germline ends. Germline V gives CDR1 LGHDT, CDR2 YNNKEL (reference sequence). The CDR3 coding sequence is TGTGCCAGCAGCAACAGGGATGGGGCCAACGTCCTGACTTTC. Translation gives CASSNRDGANVLTF.

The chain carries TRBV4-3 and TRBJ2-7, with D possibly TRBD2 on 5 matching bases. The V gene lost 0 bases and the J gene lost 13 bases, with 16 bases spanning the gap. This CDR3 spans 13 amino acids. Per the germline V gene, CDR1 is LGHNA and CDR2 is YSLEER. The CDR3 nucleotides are TGCGCCAGCAGCCAAGATCGGAGCGGCAGAATTTACTTC. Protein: CASSQDRSGRIYF.

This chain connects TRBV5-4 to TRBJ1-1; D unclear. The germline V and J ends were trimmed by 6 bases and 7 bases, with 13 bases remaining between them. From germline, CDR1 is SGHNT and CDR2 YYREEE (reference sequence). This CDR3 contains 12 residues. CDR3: CASTSVGSEAFF. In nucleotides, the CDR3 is TGTGCCAGCACCTCGGTGGGGAGTGAAGCTTTCTTT. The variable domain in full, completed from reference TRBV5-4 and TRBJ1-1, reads ETGVTQSPTHLIKTRGQQVTLRCSSQSGHNTVSWYQQALGQGPQFIFQYYREEENGRGNFPPRFSGLQFPNYSSELNVNALELDDSALYLCASTSVGSEAFFGQGTRLTVV.

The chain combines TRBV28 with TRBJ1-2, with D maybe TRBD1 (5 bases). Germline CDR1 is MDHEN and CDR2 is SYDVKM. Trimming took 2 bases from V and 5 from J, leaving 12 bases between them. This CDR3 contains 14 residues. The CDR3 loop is CASSLGGWTYGYTF. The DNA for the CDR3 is TGTGCCAGCAGTTTAGGGGGGTGGACTTATGGCTACACCTTC.

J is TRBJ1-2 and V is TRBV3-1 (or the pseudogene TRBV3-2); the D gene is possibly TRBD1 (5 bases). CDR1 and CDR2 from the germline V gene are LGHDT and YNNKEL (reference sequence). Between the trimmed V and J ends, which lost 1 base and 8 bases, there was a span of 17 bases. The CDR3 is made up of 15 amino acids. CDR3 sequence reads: CASSQAVNQGGGYTF. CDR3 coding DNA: TGTGCCAGCAGCCAAGCCGTAAATCAGGGAGGAGGCTACACCTTC.